Presented here are 3 T cell receptor beta chains from one specimen sequenced in a study of shared clonotypes between healthy human individuals (dated by TCRdb to the early 2020s). Libraries were constructed by the immunoSEQ multiplex PCR assay. Imported from immuneACCESS, the table was reduced by TCRdb to in-frame sequences with V and J called. These copies leave out some clones; in studies compared against another copy, an unresolved V gene accounts for under half, and the cause of the remainder is not known. Across this sample there are 2 million to 2.5 million clones, with about 92% seen only once. The ten top clones hold 0.35% to 0.45% of the sample. The sample consisted of naive CD4+ T cells from PBMCs. The sample's cell subset or site, from its label and the paper: CD45RA+ positively selected. Every receptor here comes from a man between 18 and 29 years old in good health. Some clones in this sample may be carry-over from other donors' samples.

V and J are TRBV10-3 and TRBJ1-2, with 7 bases lining up with TRBD1. Germline-derived CDR1 and CDR2 are ENHRY and SYGVKD. Trimming at V came to 7 bases and at J to 4 bases, leaving 9 bases not matched to a gene. This CDR3 has 14 amino acids. The DNA for the CDR3 is TGTGCCATCAATCAGCAGGGGGTGACCTATGGCTACACCTTC. It specifies CAINQQGVTYGYTF.

V and J are TRBV6-6 and TRBJ1-1, with a weak D call TRBD1 (6 bases). CDR1 is MNHNY, CDR2 SVGAGI, per germline (reference sequence). The CDR3 sequence is 15 residues long. V lost 4 bases, J lost 1 base, and 13 bases lay in between. CDR3 sequence: CASSSTGIGNTEAFF. The CDR3, as DNA: TGTGCCAGCAGTTCCACAGGGATCGGGAACACTGAAGCTTTCTTT.

The sample holds a few counts of this clone. The genes are TRBV2 and TRBJ2-2; D is unresolved. V lost 7 bases, J lost 4 bases, and 7 bases lay in between. CDR1 is SNHLY, CDR2 FYNNEI, per germline. There are 12 residues in the CDR3. CDR3 residues: CASTLFTGELFF. DNA for the CDR3: TGTGCCAGCACTTTGTTCACCGGGGAGCTGTTTTTT.